The entry below describes one TCR beta chain. The antigen is undetermined. Germline-derived CDR1 and CDR2 are SGHAT and FQNNGV. The V and J ends lost 6 bases and 5 bases respectively, with 16 bases between them. The CDR3 length is 14 residues. The source of the sample is a study of response to subunit inactivated influenza vaccine. TCRdb reprocessed the RT-PCR reads via MiXCR and lists one record per CDR3 protein. In the table there are 550,000 to 800,000 distinct CDR3 sequences, approximately 14% of which are singletons. Study results and limitations: Every seasonal influenza vaccination brings in few new T cells, the authors suggested.

V usage is TRBV11-2 and J usage is TRBJ2-5; D is undetermined. The sequenced sample was PBMCs from blood, obtained 14 to 15 days before vaccination. The clonotype originates from a man aged 50 or older who received an inactivated influenza vaccine. This chain's CDR3 is CASSYDRTGETQYF. CDR3 coding DNA: TGTGCCAGCAGTTACGATAGGACCGGGGAGACCCAGTACTTC. Variable domain in full (rest from reference TRBV11-2 and TRBJ2-5): EAGVAQSPRYKIIEKRQSVAFWCNPISGHATLYWYQQILGQGPKLLIQFQNNGVVDDSQLPKDRFSAERLKGVDSTLKIQPAKLEDSAVYLCASSYDRTGETQYFGPGTRLLVL.